The subject of this entry is one TCR beta chain. This record comes from a study of blood T cell repertoires in COVID-19. Trimming took off 0 bases at V and 7 bases at J, with 12 bases between the two ends. CDR1 MNHEY and CDR2 SVGAGI come from the germline V gene. This CDR3 has 15 amino acids. Only in-frame clones appear in the TCRdb table, and some are missing; sequencing was by immunoSEQ multiplex PCR. In the table there are about 330,000 clones, roughly 90% of which are singletons. Participants came from about 23 US areas, aged roughly 18 to 95 years. The sequenced material came from PBMCs or T cells enriched from blood (not recorded which). The rearrangement links TRBV6-5 to TRBJ2-2, with D possibly matching TRBD2 (6 bases). The sequence was obtained from a woman aged 25 to 45 who had recovered from COVID-19. CDR3 protein: CASSYSGGAGGELFF. In DNA, the CDR3 is TGTGCCAGCAGTTACTCAGGAGGGGCTGGCGGGGAGCTGTTTTTT.